Reported below is one TCR beta chain. Both iRepertoire HTBI primers and Arm-PCR of CDR3 regions were used to build the TCR beta libraries. TCRdb re-called the multiplex PCR reads with MiXCR, one entry per CDR3 protein. Among roughly 450,000 distinct CDR3 sequences, 23% were seen once, and the ten largest hold about 26%. As for time point: persistent/refractory GD, antithyroid drugs over 5 years with positive TRAb. Generation of the TCR library employed RNA extracted from PBMCs. CDR1 is DFQATT and CDR2 is SNEGSKA in the germline V gene (reference sequence). CDR3 length: 12 amino acids. Trimming stripped 2 bases from V and 8 bases from J, with 12 bases between. This record comes from a study of regulatory T cells in long-lasting Graves disease.

Material: peripheral blood mononuclear cells (PBMCs), obtained when the disease was refractory, from a patient treated with antithyroid drugs. This sequence joins TRBV20-1 and TRBJ1-2, with unresolved D. The sequence was collected from a female donor with Graves disease. In DNA form, the CDR3 reads TGCAGTGCTAGATCCCAACTAGGGGGCTACACCTTC. The encoded protein is CSARSQLGGYTF.